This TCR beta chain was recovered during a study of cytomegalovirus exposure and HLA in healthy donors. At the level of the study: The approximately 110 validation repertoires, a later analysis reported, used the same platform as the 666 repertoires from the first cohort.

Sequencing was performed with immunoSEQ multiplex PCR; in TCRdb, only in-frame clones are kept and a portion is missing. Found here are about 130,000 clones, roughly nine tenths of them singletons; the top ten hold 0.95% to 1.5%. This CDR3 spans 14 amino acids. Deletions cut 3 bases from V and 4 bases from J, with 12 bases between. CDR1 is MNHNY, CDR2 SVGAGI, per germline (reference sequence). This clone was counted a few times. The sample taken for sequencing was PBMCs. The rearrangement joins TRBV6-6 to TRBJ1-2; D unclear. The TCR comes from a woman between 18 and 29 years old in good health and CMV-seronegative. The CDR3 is CASSYSTRGYGYTF. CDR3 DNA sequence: TGTGCCAGCAGTTATTCGACCCGGGGCTATGGCTACACCTTC.